The subject of this entry is one T cell receptor (beta chain). The sample belongs to a study of blood T cell repertoires in COVID-19. There are 18 residues in the CDR3. Looked up from germline, CDR1 is LGHNA and CDR2 is YNFKEQ. The trim removed 0 bases at V and 2 bases at J, leaving 7 bases unmatched. TCRdb's table, derived via immunoSEQ multiplex PCR, lists solely in-frame clones and lacks some. The data hold 140,000 or so clones, with 80% observed a single time. The receptor's source is a woman aged 50 to 60 with acute or convalescent COVID-19. The sequenced sample consisted of peripheral blood. The V call is TRBV4-2, the J call TRBJ2-6; 7 nucleotides line up with TRBD2. The CDR3 nucleotides are TGTGCCAGCAGCCAAGAAGTAGGCGGGAGTGCTGGGGCCAACGTCCTGACTTTC. Its translation is CASSQEVGGSAGANVLTF.